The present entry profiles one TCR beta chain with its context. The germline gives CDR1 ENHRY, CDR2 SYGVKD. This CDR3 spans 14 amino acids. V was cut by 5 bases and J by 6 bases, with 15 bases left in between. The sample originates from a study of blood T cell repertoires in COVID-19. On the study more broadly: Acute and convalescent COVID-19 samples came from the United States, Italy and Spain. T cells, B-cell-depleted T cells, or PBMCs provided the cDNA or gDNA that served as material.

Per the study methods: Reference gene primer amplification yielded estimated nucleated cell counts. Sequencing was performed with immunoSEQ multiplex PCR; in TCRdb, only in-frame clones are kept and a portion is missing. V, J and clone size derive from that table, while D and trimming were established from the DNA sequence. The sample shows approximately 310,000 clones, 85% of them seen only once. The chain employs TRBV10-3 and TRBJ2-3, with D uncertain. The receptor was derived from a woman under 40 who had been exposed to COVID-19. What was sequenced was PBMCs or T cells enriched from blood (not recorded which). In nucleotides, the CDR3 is TGTGCCATCAGTACCGACCTCAGGAAGGATACGCAGTATTTT. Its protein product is CAISTDLRKDTQYF.